This section outlines one TCR beta chain sequence together with its context. Its antigen is still unknown. This sample is part of a study of neoadjuvant anti-PD-1 for oral cavity cancer. In the study overall: Before surgery, most patients got three to four biweekly 3 mg/kg nivolumab doses. Non-progressing patients received a fourth nivolumab dose near day 43, then surgery on days 50-56. Findings and caveats of the study: PBMC Gini-index clonality exceeded responders' in non-responders post-nivolumab.

Some clones are missing from TCRdb's copy, which holds only in-frame ones; the method was immunoSEQ multiplex PCR. The repertoire consists of approximately 37,000 clones, with just under 90% occurring once and the leading ten covering under 4%. Material: PBMCs, obtained before nivolumab (anti-PD-1) treatment. This TCR was recovered from a person between 35 and 79 years old with oral cavity squamous cell carcinoma.

The CDR3 is CASSLREGETQYF. The CDR3 region has the DNA TGTGCCAGCAGCTTAAGGGAAGGAGAGACCCAGTACTTC. This rearrangement joins TRBV7-3 to TRBJ2-5; D unclear. Deletions cut 1 base from V and 4 bases from J, with 7 bases between. The germline V gene has CDR1 SGHTA and CDR2 FQGTGA. This CDR3 has 13 residues.